The rows below give T cell receptor beta chains drawn from one sample of a study of CD8 T cells in ankylosing spondylitis. TCRdb independently ran MiXCR on the 5' RACE reads; one entry per CDR3 protein. The sample contains hundreds of thousands of distinct CDR3 sequences, roughly 12% of which appear only once. The sequenced material came from blood, either unsorted or a sorted T cell fraction (not recorded which). Every receptor here comes from a male donor with ankylosing spondylitis. The CDR3 runs from the conserved cysteine through the conserved F or W. Each record gives: V gene, clone size, D gene, J gene, CDR3 length, CDR3 DNA, CDR3 protein. The D gene is left open where the match is weak. A clone size is listed for some rows: how often the clone was seen (once, few, many), or a class if it is expanded.

TRBV20-1	few	TRBD1	TRBJ2-7	14	TGCAGTGCTTCCCCCAGGGGGCGCAACTACGAGCAGTACTTC	CSASPRGRNYEQYF
TRBV28	-	-	TRBJ1-2	14	TGTGCCAGCAGTTTACCGGACGGTACTATCGGCTACACCTTC	CASSLPDGTIGYTF
TRBV5-1	many	-	TRBJ1-2	13	TGCGCCAGCAGCTTCGCAGGGGATGGTGGCTACACCTTC	CASSFAGDGGYTF
TRBV5-1	few	-	TRBJ2-1	14	TGCGCCAGCAGCGAGGGGTCCGCCTACAATGAGCAGTTCTTC	CASSEGSAYNEQFF
TRBV20-1	-	TRBD2	TRBJ2-2	16	TGCAGTGCTCGGACTAGCGGGAGGGCGAACACCGGGGAGCTGTTTTTT	CSARTSGRANTGELFF
TRBV5-1	few	-	TRBJ1-3	12	TGCGCCAGCAGCTTGGCCGGGACAACCATATATTTT	CASSLAGTTIYF
TRBV7-2	few	-	TRBJ2-7	15	TGTGCCAGCAGCCCTTACGGGACTTCACCATACGAGCAGTACTTC	CASSPYGTSPYEQYF
TRBV6-6	few	-	TRBJ2-5	13	TGTGCCAGCAGTCTACAGGGTTCAGGGACCCAGTACTTC	CASSLQGSGTQYF
TRBV7-2	few	TRBD1	TRBJ1-5	16	TGTGCCAGCAGCTCTGGGGGACAGGGGGCTTGGCAGCCCCAGCATTTT	CASSSGGQGAWQPQHF
TRBV7-2	-	-	TRBJ2-2	15	TGTGCCAGCAGCTTAGGATTAGGTCTTACCGGGGAGCTGTTTTTT	CASSLGLGLTGELFF
TRBV5-1	few	-	TRBJ2-1	16	TGCGCCAGCAGCGACTCCACACGAGGATACAATGAGGGGCAGTTCTTC	CASSDSTRGYNEGQFF
TRBV29-1	few	TRBD1	TRBJ1-5	15	TGCAGCGTTTCTAACCCGGGACAGGGGAATCAGCCCCAGCATTTT	CSVSNPGQGNQPQHF
TRBV29-1	many	-	TRBJ2-5	13	TGCAGCGTTGAAAAGGGGGTCGGGGAGACCCAGTACTTC	CSVEKGVGETQYF
TRBV20-1	many	TRBD2	TRBJ2-1	17	TGCAGTGCTAGAGACCCTCAGACTAGCGGGGGCTTGAATGAGCAGTTCTTC	CSARDPQTSGGLNEQFF
TRBV11-2	-	-	TRBJ1-2	14	TGTGCCAGCAGCTTTATACAGGCTAACTATGGCTACACCTTC	CASSFIQANYGYTF
TRBV10-3	few	-	TRBJ2-2	12	TGTGCCACTCAGAAGAACACCGGGGAGCTGTTTTTT	CATQKNTGELFF
TRBV7-2	-	-	TRBJ1-4	16	TGTGCCAGCAGCCCTCGCTGGGTTGCAACTAATGAAAAACTGTTTTTT	CASSPRWVATNEKLFF
TRBV18	-	-	TRBJ1-1	14	TGTGCCAGCTCACCCGAGGGAGGGGATAATGAAGCTTTCTTT	CASSPEGGDNEAFF
TRBV28	-	-	TRBJ2-7	14	TGTGCCAGCAGTTTATTTGGGAGTCCCTACGAGCAGTACTTC	CASSLFGSPYEQYF
TRBV7-9	-	-	TRBJ2-7	13	TGTGCCAGCAGCCTCGTGGGGGCAAACGAGCAGTACTTC	CASSLVGANEQYF
TRBV18	few	-	TRBJ1-1	16	TGTGCCAGCTCACCAAGGCAGTCAGATATTAACACTGAAGCTTTCTTT	CASSPRQSDINTEAFF
TRBV7-3	-	TRBD1	TRBJ2-7	14	TGTGCCAGCAGCTTGACAGGGGGTGGGAACGAGCAGTACTTC	CASSLTGGGNEQYF
TRBV19	-	TRBD1	TRBJ2-7	14	TGTGCCAGTAGACCGGGACAGCGGCCGGGCGAGCAGTACTTC	CASRPGQRPGEQYF